This entry is about one T cell receptor beta chain. This record comes from a study of blood T cell repertoires in COVID-19. Study details: Spain, Italy and the United States supplied samples that represented acute and convalescent COVID-19. Nucleic acid was either cDNA or gDNA, and it came from T cells, B-cell-depleted T cells, or PBMCs.

As originally analysed: Reference gene primer amplification in the assay estimated nucleated cell counts. The assay was immunoSEQ multiplex PCR, and TCRdb's table has in-frame clones only and misses some. V and J calls and clone size come straight from that table; D and trimming were deduced from the DNA. The table has nearly 110,000 clones, 71% seen once; the top ten hold approximately 0.9%. This receptor was taken from a human donor with acute or convalescent COVID-19. The donor label of this sample is uncertain. The sample consisted of peripheral blood.

The CDR3 spells CASSISVSTDTQYF. The CDR3 DNA reads as TGTGCCAGTAGTATATCCGTTAGCACAGATACGCAGTATTTT. This chain joins TRBV19 and TRBJ2-3; no firm D call. The CDR3 covers 14 residues. Trimming took off 2 bases at V and 0 bases at J, with 6 bases between the two ends. In germline, CDR1 is LNHDA, CDR2 SQIVND (reference sequence).